Detailed here is one T cell receptor beta chain. CDR3 length: 14 residues. V shed 8 bases and J 2 bases; nucleotides not matched to a gene: 5. The V gene's germline CDR1 is KGHDR and CDR2 SFDVKD. This sample was taken from a study of blood T cell repertoires in COVID-19. The assay was immunoSEQ multiplex PCR, and TCRdb's table has in-frame clones only and misses some. The sample has fewer than 350,000 clones; around 86% are singletons. Sequenced sample: peripheral blood. This TCR was sampled from a woman in her twenties or thirties who had recovered from COVID-19. V is TRBV24-1 and J is TRBJ1-1, with TRBD1 matching 9 bases. The CDR3 coding sequence is TGTGCCACCACCTGGGACAGGGTAAACACTGAAGCTTTCTTT. Amino acids: CATTWDRVNTEAFF.